One sample yielded the 8 T cell receptor beta chains listed below, sequenced in a study of T cells in tumors after PD-1 blockade. The protocol was immunoSEQ multiplex PCR, while the TCRdb copy is restricted to in-frame clones and leaves out a portion. The table records approximately 47,000 clones, under 85% of them present only once. The sample in question was PBMCs, obtained before anti-PD-1 therapy. All receptors derive from a human donor with advanced basal cell or squamous cell carcinoma (not recorded which).

The rearrangement links TRBV19 to TRBJ1-2; D perhaps matches TRBD1 (5 bases). V lost 1 base, J lost 6 bases, and 12 bases lay in between. The CDR3 length is 14 residues. From germline, CDR1 is LNHDA and CDR2 SQIVND (reference sequence). This chain's CDR3 is CASSIAGTGNGYTF. The CDR3 bases are TGTGCCAGTAGTATAGCCGGGACGGGGAATGGCTACACCTTC.

V and J are TRBV2 and TRBJ2-5; no clear D gene. This CDR3 is built from 13 residues. The V and J ends lost 3 bases and 2 bases respectively, with 7 bases between them. CDR1 SNHLY and CDR2 FYNNEI come from the germline V gene. CDR3 in DNA: TGTGCCAGCAGTGATGATAATCAAGAGACCCAGTACTTC. It specifies CASSDDNQETQYF.

This clone is categorized as medium-sized. CDR3 in amino acids: CASSFFGTGITDTQYF. DNA of the CDR3: TGTGCCAGCAGCTTTTTTGGGACGGGAATCACAGATACGCAGTATTTT. The gene calls are TRBV7-2 and TRBJ2-3; tentatively, D is TRBD1 or TRBD2 (5 bases each). V shed 3 bases and J shed 2 bases, with 15 bases lying between them. The CDR3 spans 16 residues. Germline values: CDR1 SGHTA, CDR2 FQGNSA. Combining the CDR3 with reference TRBV7-2 and TRBJ2-3 gives the whole variable domain GAGVSQSPSNKVTEKGKDVELRCDPISGHTALYWYRQSLGQGLEFLIYFQGNSAPDKSGLPSDRFSAERTGGSVSTLTIQRTQQEDSAVYLCASSFFGTGITDTQYFGPGTRLTVL.

Concerning this clone: Distinct nucleotide sequences in the sample also encode this CDR3. The chain couples TRBV29-1 to TRBJ2-2, with TRBD1 matching over 10 bases. Germline V gene sequence: CDR1 SQVTM, CDR2 ANQGSEA. This CDR3 spans 16 amino acids. Losses at the gene ends were 1 base for V and 5 bases for J; bases not matched to a gene: 7. This CDR3 reads CSVEVLGTGVTGELFF. The CDR3 bases are TGCAGCGTTGAAGTTCTCGGGACAGGGGTTACCGGGGAGCTGTTTTTT.

This chain joins TRBV4-1 and TRBJ1-1; D is perhaps TRBD1 (5 bases). Germline V CDR1 and CDR2: MGHRA, YSYEKL. The CDR3 is made up of 18 amino acids. V lost 0 bases and J 11 bases, leaving 28 bases between the germline ends. CDR3 DNA: TGCGCCAGCAGCCAAGATGAAGTCCCGGGACTGCGTCTTGTGGAGGCTTTCTTT. Its protein is CASSQDEVPGLRLVEAFF.

This clone was seen a few times. The rearrangement uses TRBV7-9 and TRBJ2-7, with TRBD1 identical over 8 bases. From germline, CDR1 is SEHNR and CDR2 FQNEAQ (reference sequence). The CDR3 sequence is 18 residues long. J lost 6 bases, V lost 2 bases, and 18 bases had no gene match. The DNA for the CDR3 is TGTGCCAGCAGCTTATTGTATGACCAGGGGGCAAGTCTGGGCGAGCAGTACTTC. As protein: CASSLLYDQGASLGEQYF.

Only one count was recorded for this clone. The gene calls are TRBV25-1 and TRBJ1-3; a weak D match, TRBD1 (6 bases). The CDR3 runs 17 residues. Germline V CDR1 and CDR2: MGHDK, SYGVNS. Trimming left V 4 bases short and J 0 bases short, with 16 bases between. CDR3 sequence reads: CASSGLSGQVSGNTIYF. The CDR3 coding sequence is TGTGCCAGCAGTGGACTCTCGGGACAAGTCTCTGGAAACACCATATATTTT.

This clone was seen a handful of times. The chain is built from TRBV5-4 and TRBJ2-7; a weak D match, TRBD2 (5 bases). V lost 4 bases to trimming and J lost 1 base, with 9 bases between them. Germline CDR1 is SGHNT and CDR2 is YYREEE (reference sequence). CDR3 length: 13 residues. As DNA, the CDR3 is TGTGCCAGCAGCCAGGAGCGGTCCTACGAGCAGTACTTC. This encodes CASSQERSYEQYF. Together with reference TRBV5-4 and TRBJ2-7, the CDR3 gives the full variable domain: ETGVTQSPTHLIKTRGQQVTLRCSSQSGHNTVSWYQQALGQGPQFIFQYYREEENGRGNFPPRFSGLQFPNYSSELNVNALELDDSALYLCASSQERSYEQYFGPGTRLTVT.